The 26 T cell receptor beta chains below all came from one sample that was sequenced in a study of technical replicates of blood from a handful of donors. Sequenced by immunoSEQ multiplex PCR; TCRdb stores in-frame clones only, minus some. The sample carries roughly 68,000 clones, around 90% recorded once. Sequenced sample: PBMCs. All receptors come from a human donor in good health. Some clones in this sample may be carry-over from other donors' samples.

V gene TRBV7-9 combines with J gene TRBJ1-1; D unresolved. Germline lookup yields CDR1 SEHNR and CDR2 FQNEAQ (reference sequence). This CDR3 is built from 13 residues. Between the trimmed V and J ends, which lost 2 bases and 0 bases, there was a span of 4 bases. CDR3 loop: CASSLYMNTEAFF. DNA for the CDR3: TGTGCCAGCAGCTTATACATGAACACTGAAGCTTTCTTT.

The chain uses TRBV18 and TRBJ2-6; 7 nucleotides align to TRBD1. The V and J ends lost 3 bases and 0 bases, in that order; junction bases with no gene match: 2. This CDR3 has 16 amino acids. The germline V gene has CDR1 KGHSH and CDR2 LQKENI. The CDR3 region has the DNA TGTGCCAGCTCACCTACAGGGGTCTCTGGGGCCAACGTCCTGACTTTC. This codes for CASSPTGVSGANVLTF.

The chain joins TRBV4-2 to TRBJ2-2; 9 nucleotides line up with TRBD2. CDR3 length: 16 residues. The germline gives CDR1 LGHNA, CDR2 YNFKEQ. V gave up 4 bases and J gave up 2 bases; unmatched junction bases: 5. The CDR3 spells CASSPLAGINTGELFF. As DNA, the CDR3 is TGTGCCAGCAGCCCTCTAGCGGGAATAAACACCGGGGAGCTGTTTTTT.

The gene calls are TRBV30 and TRBJ1-1; 7 bases line up with TRBD1. Looked up from germline, CDR1 is GTSNPN and CDR2 is SVGIG (reference sequence). There are 13 residues in the CDR3. The junction had 6 bases not matched to a gene; V was cut back by 2 bases and J by 6 bases. The CDR3 is CAWSKGASAEAFF. The DNA for the CDR3 is TGTGCCTGGAGTAAGGGGGCTAGTGCTGAAGCTTTCTTT.

This chain joins TRBV7-2 and TRBJ2-5, with D possibly matching TRBD2 (6 bases). V dropped 6 bases and J dropped 4 bases, with 15 bases sitting between them. The length of the CDR3 is 14 residues. CDR1 is SGHTA and CDR2 is FQGNSA in the germline V gene. CDR3 region: CASSAAGSGETQYF. CDR3 coding DNA: TGTGCCAGCAGTGCTGCCGGGAGTGGAGAGACCCAGTACTTC.

This chain links TRBV7-9 with TRBJ2-1; 12 nucleotides align to TRBD2. J was trimmed by 6 bases and V by 5 bases; bases with no gene match: 8. The CDR3 contains 16 residues. Germline V lookup: CDR1 SEHNR, CDR2 FQNEAQ (reference sequence). CDR3 DNA: TGTGCCAGCAGCGAAGCTAGCGGGAGGGCTGGCAATGAGCAGTTCTTC. It is translated as CASSEASGRAGNEQFF.

This chain connects TRBV5-1 to TRBJ2-3; 10 nucleotides line up with TRBD2. The trim removed 4 bases at V and 3 bases at J, leaving 5 bases unmatched. The germline gives CDR1 SGHRS, CDR2 YFSETQ. The CDR3 length is 15 residues. The CDR3 loop reads CASSISGGKTDTQYF. The CDR3 DNA is TGCGCCAGCAGCATTAGCGGGGGGAAAACAGATACGCAGTATTTT.

The rearrangement links TRBV7-9 to TRBJ2-5, with a possible D match to TRBD2 (6 bases). This CDR3 has 14 residues. Germline-derived CDR1 and CDR2 are SEHNR and FQNEAQ (reference sequence). With 8 bases removed from V and 4 bases from J, the gap between germline ends came to 17 bases. The CDR3 region is CASAISGFRETQYF. CDR3 in DNA: TGTGCCAGCGCCATTAGCGGCTTCCGAGAGACCCAGTACTTC.

The chain recombines TRBV4-3 with TRBJ2-7; D is perhaps TRBD1 (6 bases). Germline-derived CDR1 and CDR2 are LGHNA and YSLEER. This CDR3 comprises 14 residues. V lost 3 bases, J lost 3 bases, and 12 bases lay in between. In DNA form, the CDR3 reads TGCGCCAGCAGCCATTTCAGACAGGACTACGAGCAGTACTTC. It encodes CASSHFRQDYEQYF.

This chain links TRBV4-2 with TRBJ2-2; 10 nucleotides match TRBD2. The CDR3 sequence is 17 residues long. Germline V lookup: CDR1 LGHNA, CDR2 YNFKEQ. The junction had 6 bases not matched to a gene; V was cut back by 0 bases and J by 5 bases. CDR3 protein: CASSQEVAGGRTGELFF. CDR3 DNA sequence: TGTGCCAGCAGCCAAGAAGTAGCGGGAGGACGGACCGGGGAGCTGTTTTTT.

The chain couples TRBV7-9 to TRBJ2-2; D not resolved. The CDR3 spans 15 residues. V lost 0 bases and J 7 bases, leaving 12 bases between the germline ends. CDR1 and CDR2 (germline): SEHNR, FQNEAQ (reference sequence). CDR3 bases: TGTGCCAGCAGCTTAGCGACACAAGTAAGCGGGGAGCTGTTTTTT. The encoded protein is CASSLATQVSGELFF.

The rearrangement links TRBV5-6 to TRBJ2-2; tentative D call: TRBD2 (6 bases). Germline V gene sequence: CDR1 SGHDT, CDR2 YYEEEE. V lost 0 bases to trimming and J lost 4 bases, with 16 bases between them. This CDR3 contains 17 residues. The CDR3 coding sequence is TGTGCCAGCAGCTTGGATTTGGGGGAGGCCGTCACCGGGGAGCTGTTTTTT. It specifies CASSLDLGEAVTGELFF.

The rearrangement uses TRBV2 and TRBJ2-7; no reliable D call. V was clipped by 3 bases and J by 9 bases, with 15 bases between them. CDR1 SNHLY and CDR2 FYNNEI come from the germline V gene. The CDR3 totals 13 residues. CDR3 residues: CASSDELAARQYF. CDR3 in DNA: TGTGCCAGCAGTGATGAACTGGCGGCCCGGCAGTACTTC.

Worth noting for this clone: One end of the junction is discordant with germline, which a read error may explain. This chain connects TRBV7-9 to TRBJ2-7, with TRBD2 matching over 8 bases. Germline V lookup: CDR1 SEHNR, CDR2 FQNEAQ (reference sequence). The CDR3 contains 13 residues. Written as DNA, the CDR3 is TGTGCCAGCAGCCGGGGGGGCCTGGGGGAGCAGTGCTTC. Protein sequence: CASSRGGLGEQCF.

The V call is TRBV9, the J call TRBJ2-3; D is perhaps TRBD1 (5 bases). Between the trimmed V and J ends, which lost 3 bases and 8 bases, there was a span of 10 bases. Germline CDR1 is SGDLS and CDR2 is YYNGEE. This CDR3 spans 12 amino acids. The CDR3 DNA reads as TGTGCCAGCAGCGGGACGCAGGGTACGCAGTATTTT. This gives the protein CASSGTQGTQYF.

The chain carries TRBV19 and TRBJ1-1, with TRBD1 matching 7 bases. CDR3 size: 14 residues. Germline loops: CDR1 LNHDA, CDR2 SQIVND (reference sequence). J gave up 1 base and V 3 bases, and 2 bases lay outside the gene matches. The CDR3: CASSMRGPNTEAFF. CDR3 sequence (DNA): TGTGCCAGTAGTATGAGGGGGCCGAACACTGAAGCTTTCTTT.

The DNA for the CDR3 is TGTGCCAGCAGCCTAAGGACAGAGATCACAGATACGCAGTATTTT. It translates to CASSLRTEITDTQYF. The rearrangement uses TRBV4-2 and TRBJ2-3, with D possibly being TRBD1 (6 bases). V gave up 4 bases and J gave up 2 bases, with 13 bases separating them. Germline-derived CDR1 and CDR2 are LGHNA and YNFKEQ. This CDR3 is built from 15 residues.

This clone was detected a few times. V gene TRBV15 combines with J gene TRBJ2-1; 7 bases map to TRBD2. Trimming cost V 5 bases and J 0 bases; bases outside gene matches: 16. The CDR3 contains 19 residues. Germline assignment: CDR1 LNHNV and CDR2 YYDKDF (reference sequence). The CDR3 loop is CATSPPGSGPPISYNEQFF. For the CDR3, the DNA is TGTGCCACCAGCCCCCCTGGTAGCGGGCCACCTATCTCCTACAATGAGCAGTTCTTC.

V usage is TRBV4-3 and J usage is TRBJ2-1; 11 positions match TRBD2. J gave up 4 bases and V 0 bases, and 5 bases lay outside the gene matches. CDR3 size: 17 residues. Germline V gene data show CDR1 as LGHNA and CDR2 as YSLEER. DNA of the CDR3: TGCGCCAGCAGCCAAGATAGGGTAGCGGGAGGGTACAATGAGCAGTTCTTC. Its protein is CASSQDRVAGGYNEQFF.

The chain uses TRBV18 and TRBJ1-2; possibly TRBD1 for D (6 bases). Germline V gene lookup returns CDR1 KGHSH and CDR2 LQKENI. With 4 bases removed from V and 5 bases from J, the gap between germline ends came to 20 bases. The CDR3 extends over 16 amino acids. CDR3 residues: CASSHSHTQQGYGYTF. DNA for the CDR3: TGTGCCAGCTCACACAGTCACACACAGCAGGGGTATGGCTACACCTTC. The full variable domain, completed using reference TRBV18 and TRBJ1-2, is NAGVMQNPRHLVRRRGQEARLRCSPMKGHSHVYWYRQLPEEGLKFMVYLQKENIIDESGMPKERFSAEFPKEGPSILRIQQVVRGDSAAYFCASSHSHTQQGYGYTFGSGTRLTVV.

The chain is built from TRBV11-2 and TRBJ1-6, with TRBD1 identical over 7 bases. Trimming cost V 4 bases and J 7 bases; bases outside gene matches: 4. This CDR3 comprises 14 residues. CDR1 and CDR2 (germline): SGHAT, FQNNGV. Written as DNA, the CDR3 is TGTGCCAGCAGCTACAGGGGACGGAATTCACCCCTCCACTTT. It is translated as CASSYRGRNSPLHF. Variable domain in full (rest from reference TRBV11-2 and TRBJ1-6): EAGVAQSPRYKIIEKRQSVAFWCNPISGHATLYWYQQILGQGPKLLIQFQNNGVVDDSQLPKDRFSAERLKGVDSTLKIQPAKLEDSAVYLCASSYRGRNSPLHFGNGTRLTVT.

The gene calls are TRBV4-1 and TRBJ1-6, with 7 bases fitting TRBD1. V lost 4 bases, J lost 8 bases, and 11 bases stayed unmatched. Per the germline V gene, CDR1 is MGHRA and CDR2 is YSYEKL. There are 16 residues in the CDR3. CDR3 residues: CASSPPGGRIDSPLHF. CDR3 DNA: TGCGCCAGCAGCCCCCCAGGGGGGCGGATCGATTCACCCCTCCACTTT.

The CDR3 sequence is CAWSDSGRVVLAKNIQYF. In DNA, the CDR3 is TGTGCCTGGAGTGATAGCGGGAGAGTTGTCCTAGCCAAAAACATTCAGTACTTC. V and J are TRBV30 and TRBJ2-4; 9 bases map to TRBD2. This CDR3 region has 18 residues. Germline trimming cut 1 base from V and 0 bases from J; bases unmatched to any gene: 10. Germline V gives CDR1 GTSNPN, CDR2 SVGIG (reference sequence).

The chain carries TRBV7-2 and TRBJ2-7; 10 nucleotides align to TRBD2. Trimming at V came to 1 base and at J to 2 bases, leaving 5 bases not matched to a gene. Germline V gene data show CDR1 as SGHTA and CDR2 as FQGNSA. This CDR3 contains 16 residues. In nucleotides, the CDR3 is TGTGCCAGCAGCTTAGTCCTAGCGGGGGCCCCCTACGAGCAGTACTTC. It is translated as CASSLVLAGAPYEQYF.

The chain combines TRBV6-1 with TRBJ2-7, with 10 bases fitting TRBD1. J gave up 5 bases and V 4 bases, and 11 bases lay outside the gene matches. CDR3 length equals 16 residues. The V gene's germline CDR1 is MNHNS and CDR2 SASEGT. CDR3 DNA sequence: TGTGCCAGCAGTGTCACCAGACAGGGGGCGACGCACGAGCAGTACTTC. This gives the protein CASSVTRQGATHEQYF.

This chain joins TRBV29-1 and TRBJ2-5; D perhaps matches TRBD2 (6 bases). The CDR3 is made up of 19 amino acids. V lost 3 bases to trimming and J lost 4 bases, with 30 bases between them. Germline CDR1 is SQVTM and CDR2 is ANQGSEA. DNA for the CDR3: TGCAGCGTTGACGGGGTGGCTAGCGACCGAGGGAACTTTGTAGAGACCCAGTACTTC. Translated: CSVDGVASDRGNFVETQYF.